This T cell receptor (beta chain) was sequenced during a study of CD8 T cells in ankylosing spondylitis (TCRdb year 2017). Context from the whole study: The study set out to find disease-linked TCR variants by profiling T cell receptor beta repertoires in ankylosing spondylitis patients and healthy donors. In total, the full study cohort was made up of roughly 110 healthy donors and roughly 27 ankylosing spondylitis patients. Peripheral blood samples were taken, and synovial fluid was additionally collected from ankylosing spondylitis patients. What the research found in general, with its limitations: A CD8+ phenotype was shown by the disease-linked clones, which were found at relatively low frequencies in peripheral blood. Some motif variants had previously been reported in the synovial fluid and blood of reactive arthritis patients, which suggests shared mechanisms of disease initiation. A TCR beta motif made up of under ten highly homologous amino acid variants appeared to be characteristic of blood from ankylosing spondylitis patients. The disease-linked clones were reported as significantly enriched in matched synovial fluid samples from ankylosing spondylitis patients.

The reads were generated on an Illumina HiSeq 2500. TCR beta libraries were prepared by quantitative 5'-RACE with molecular barcodes. As for the authors' bioinformatics: Disease-linked TCR variants were identified with a new computational method built on a probabilistic model of VDJ rearrangement. TCRdb trimmed the raw reads at Q25, called clones with MiXCR and kept productive beta chains. A single entry per CDR3 protein holds the most common genes and DNA from its merged rows. The V and J calls reflect TCRdb's pipeline rather than the authors' work. This sample has about 400,000 distinct CDR3 sequences in its table, and 20% to 25% of those were observed once. The ten largest clones represent roughly 13% of the sample. From its cysteine to its phenylalanine, the CDR3 spans 15 amino acids. CDR3 DNA is the only sequence kept; it has 45 bases, read in frame from the first base. CDR1 MNHEY and CDR2 SMNVEV are derived from the germline V gene (reference sequence). The trim is 2 bases for V and 7 bases for J, with a gap of 15 bases between the germline ends.

Concerning this clonotype itself: Its antigen remains undetermined. Within one base of it there is no much larger clone, and no base qualities were kept.

This sequence originates from a male donor with ankylosing spondylitis or in good health (not recorded which). Sequencing was performed on blood, either unsorted or a sorted T cell fraction (not recorded which). The sequence joins TRBV27 to TRBJ1-5; the best D guess is TRBD1, with 5 bases matching. The CDR3 region reads CASSLKDREIQPQHF. The sequenced DNA: TGTGCCAGCAGTTTAAAAGACAGAGAGATACAGCCCCAGCATTTT.